This T cell receptor beta chain emerged from a study of T cells in Graves' hyperthyroidism and ophthalmopathy. Hyperthyroidism was newly diagnosed in patients aged 18 to 65 (duration under 2 months). Amplified TCR beta CDR3 regions derived from RNA transcripts. HTBI primers drove first-round RT-PCR of the TCR CDR3. Each CDR3 protein gets one entry after TCRdb re-called the multiplex PCR reads with MiXCR. The table shows some 700,000 distinct CDR3 sequences, with around 16% occurring only once. The specimen was blood. This clonotype was sampled from a middle-aged man with Graves' hyperthyroidism.

CDR3 in DNA: TGTGCCAGCAGTCGGTCAATCGAGCAGTACTTC. This translates into CASSRSIEQYF. The chain links TRBV11-3 to TRBJ2-7; D gene ambiguous. The CDR3 spans 11 residues. V lost 6 bases and J 6 bases, leaving 9 bases between the germline ends. Germline V gene data show CDR1 as SGHNT and CDR2 as YENEEA.